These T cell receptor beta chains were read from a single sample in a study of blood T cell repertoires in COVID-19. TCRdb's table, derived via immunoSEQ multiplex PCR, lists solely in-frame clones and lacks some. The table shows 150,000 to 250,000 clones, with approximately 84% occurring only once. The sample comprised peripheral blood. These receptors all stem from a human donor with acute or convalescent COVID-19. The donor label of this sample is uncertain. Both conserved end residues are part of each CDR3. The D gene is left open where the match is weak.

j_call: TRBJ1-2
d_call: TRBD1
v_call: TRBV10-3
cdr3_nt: TGTGCCATCAGCCGGACAGGGGCAGAAGGAGGCTACACCTTC
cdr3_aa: CAISRTGAEGGYTF

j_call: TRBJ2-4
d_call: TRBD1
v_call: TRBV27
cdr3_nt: TGTGCCAGCAGTTCTAACAGGGGGCAGGGTCAGTACTTC
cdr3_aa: CASSSNRGQGQYF

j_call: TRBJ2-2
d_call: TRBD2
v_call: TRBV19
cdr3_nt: TGTGCCAGTACCCCCCCGACTAGCGGGGGAATGAACACCGGGGAGCTGTTTTTT
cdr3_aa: CASTPPTSGGMNTGELFF

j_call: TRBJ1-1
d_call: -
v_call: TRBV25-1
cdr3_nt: TGTGCCAGCAGTGAATCAGGAAGCCCGGGGGAGGAAGCTTTCTTT
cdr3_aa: CASSESGSPGEEAFF

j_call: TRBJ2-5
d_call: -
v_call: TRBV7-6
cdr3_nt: TGTGCCAGCAGCCTAGGCCAACTCGGGGCCCAGTACTTC
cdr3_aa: CASSLGQLGAQYF

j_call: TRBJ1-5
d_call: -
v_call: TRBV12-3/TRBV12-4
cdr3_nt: TGTGCCAGCAGTTTAGGGGGCCAGCCCCAGCATTTT
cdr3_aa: CASSLGGQPQHF

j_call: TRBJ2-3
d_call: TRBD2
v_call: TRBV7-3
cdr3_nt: TGTGCCAGCAGCCGACAGGGGGGACTAGCGGGAGGAGATACGCAGTATTTT
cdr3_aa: CASSRQGGLAGGDTQYF

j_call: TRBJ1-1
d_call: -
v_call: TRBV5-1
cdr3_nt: TGCGCCAGCAGCGAAATAGGGGTGTTGAACACTGAAGCTTTCTTT
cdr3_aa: CASSEIGVLNTEAFF

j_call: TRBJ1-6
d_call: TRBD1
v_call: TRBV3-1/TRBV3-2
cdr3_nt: TGTGCCAGCACGCCCCGGGACAGGGAAGGTTCACCCCTCCACTTT
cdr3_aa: CASTPRDREGSPLHF

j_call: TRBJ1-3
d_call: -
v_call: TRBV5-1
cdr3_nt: TGCGCCAGCAGCTTGGGTAGTCCGAGCTCTGGAAACACCATATATTTT
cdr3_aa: CASSLGSPSSGNTIYF